This T cell receptor (beta chain) is drawn from a study of T cell responses to AZD1222 COVID-19 vaccine. Study-level findings and limits: White British people made up most donors, females outnumbered males, and clonal diversity was possibly underestimated. Only a handful of AZD1222 recipients, roughly 6 in all, had baseline seropositivity.

Data came from immunoSEQ multiplex PCR; TCRdb stores just in-frame clones and leaves some out. This table holds about 120,000 clones, around 85% found once. Germline CDR1 and CDR2: KGHSH and LQKENI. The CDR3 loop spans 15 amino acids. Details on this clone: Its antigen remains unidentified. The junction shows a germline mismatch at one end, possibly a read error.

The chain uses TRBV18 and TRBJ1-3; TRBD1 matches 7 bases. This TCR was recovered from an adult in good health. This sample comprised peripheral blood, obtained on day 0 of MenACWY control vaccination. The CDR3 DNA sequence: TGTGCCAGCTCACCGACGACAGGGAGGGGAAGCACCATATATTTT. Translated, it gives CASSPTTGRGSTIYF.